This T cell receptor beta chain was profiled in a study of tumor and adjacent non-tumor tissue in lung cancer. Study information: Patients comprised some eleven adenocarcinoma, 2 squamous cell carcinoma and 1 small cell lung cancer. The patients, 10 to 11 men and about 5 women, were about 30 to 85 with stage I to III disease.

Note on this clonotype: Sequence at one end of the junction differs from germline and may be a read error.

TCRbeta libraries were built with three rounds of nested PCR, modified from ARM-PCR. Using its own MiXCR run on the multiplex PCR reads, TCRdb lists one record per CDR3 protein. Among about 70,000 distinct CDR3 sequences listed, 55% to 85% were seen once. This CDR3 comprises 14 residues. The germline gives CDR1 WSHSY, CDR2 SAAADI. RNA was extracted from bulk tissue without any cell sorting. The clonotype was recovered from a man in his sixties with non-small cell lung cancer. Sequencing was carried out using lung tumor tissue. This chain joins TRBV10-2 and TRBJ2-7; a possible D gene is TRBD2 (6 bases). The CDR3 loop is CASCDGGNLYEQYF. CDR3 nucleotides: TGTGCCAGCTGTGACGGAGGGAACCTCTACGAGCAGTACTTC.